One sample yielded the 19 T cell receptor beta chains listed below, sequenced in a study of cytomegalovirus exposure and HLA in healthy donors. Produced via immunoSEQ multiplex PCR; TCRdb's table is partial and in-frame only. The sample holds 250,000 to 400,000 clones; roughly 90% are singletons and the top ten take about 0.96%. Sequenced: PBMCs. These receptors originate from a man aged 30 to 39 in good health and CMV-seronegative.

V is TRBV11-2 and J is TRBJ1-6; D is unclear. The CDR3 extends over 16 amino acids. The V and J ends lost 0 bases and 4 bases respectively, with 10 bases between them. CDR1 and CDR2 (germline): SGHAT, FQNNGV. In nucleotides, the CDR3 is TGTGCCAGCAGCTTAGATCGGAGGTGGTATAATTCACCCCTCCACTTT. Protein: CASSLDRRWYNSPLHF.

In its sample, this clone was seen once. CDR3 residues: CSAAIGGSYNEQFF. DNA of the CDR3: TGCAGCGCGGCCATCGGGGGCTCCTACAATGAGCAGTTCTTC. This chain joins TRBV29-1 and TRBJ2-1; D is perhaps TRBD2 (6 bases). This CDR3 spans 14 amino acids. V was trimmed by 7 bases and J by 0 bases, leaving 13 bases between them. Germline CDR1 is SQVTM and CDR2 is ANQGSEA.

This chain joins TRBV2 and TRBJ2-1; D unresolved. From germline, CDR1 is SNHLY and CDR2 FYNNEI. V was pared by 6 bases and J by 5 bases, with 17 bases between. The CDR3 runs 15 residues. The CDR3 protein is CASRPTENLNNEQFF. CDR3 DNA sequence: TGTGCCAGCAGGCCAACAGAAAACCTAAACAATGAGCAGTTCTTC.

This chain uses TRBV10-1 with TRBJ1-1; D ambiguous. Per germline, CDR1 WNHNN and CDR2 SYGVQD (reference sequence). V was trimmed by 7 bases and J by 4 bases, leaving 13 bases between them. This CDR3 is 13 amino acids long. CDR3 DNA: TGCGCCAGCAACTCAGCGGAGGGCACTGAAGCTTTCTTT. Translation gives CASNSAEGTEAFF.

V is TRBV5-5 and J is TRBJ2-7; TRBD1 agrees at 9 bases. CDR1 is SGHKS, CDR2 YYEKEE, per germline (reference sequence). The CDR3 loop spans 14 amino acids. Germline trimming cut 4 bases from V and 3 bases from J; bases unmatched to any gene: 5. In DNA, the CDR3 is TGTGCCAGCAGCGCCGGGACAGGGAACTACGAGCAGTACTTC. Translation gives CASSAGTGNYEQYF.

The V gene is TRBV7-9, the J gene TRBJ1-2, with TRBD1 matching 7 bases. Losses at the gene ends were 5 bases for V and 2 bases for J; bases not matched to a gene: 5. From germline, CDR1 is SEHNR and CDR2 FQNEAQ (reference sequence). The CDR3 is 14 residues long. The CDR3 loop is CASSPAGGNYGYTF. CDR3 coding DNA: TGTGCCAGCAGCCCCGCAGGGGGGAACTATGGCTACACCTTC.

CDR3 region: CASTPGQGAWNEQYF. As DNA, the CDR3 is TGTGCCAGCACCCCGGGACAGGGGGCTTGGAACGAGCAGTACTTC. This rearrangement joins TRBV2 to TRBJ2-7; 12 bases match TRBD1. V was clipped by 7 bases and J by 5 bases; unmatched bases: 9. This CDR3 is built from 15 residues. Germline CDR1 reads SNHLY; CDR2 reads FYNNEI.

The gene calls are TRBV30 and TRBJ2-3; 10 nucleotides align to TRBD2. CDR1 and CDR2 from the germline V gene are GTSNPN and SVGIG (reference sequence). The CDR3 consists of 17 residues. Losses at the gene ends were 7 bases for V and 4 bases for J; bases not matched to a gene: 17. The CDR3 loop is CASSPGDLAGGADTQYF. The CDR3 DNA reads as TGTGCCTCCTCACCGGGGGACTTAGCGGGGGGCGCAGATACGCAGTATTTT. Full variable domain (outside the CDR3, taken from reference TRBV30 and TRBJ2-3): SQTIHQWPATLVQPVGSPLSLECTVEGTSNPNLYWYRQAAGRGLQLLFYSVGIGQISSEVPQNLSASRPQDRQFILSSKKLLLSDSGFYLCASSPGDLAGGADTQYFGPGTRLTVL.

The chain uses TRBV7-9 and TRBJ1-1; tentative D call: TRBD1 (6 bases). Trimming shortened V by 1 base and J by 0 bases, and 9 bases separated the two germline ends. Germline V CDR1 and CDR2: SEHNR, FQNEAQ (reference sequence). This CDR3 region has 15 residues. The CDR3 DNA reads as TGTGCCAGCAGCTTAGATCAGGGGATGAACACTGAAGCTTTCTTT. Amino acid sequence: CASSLDQGMNTEAFF. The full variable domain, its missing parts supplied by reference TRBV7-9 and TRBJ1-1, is DTGVSQNPRHKITKRGQNVTFRCDPISEHNRLYWYRQTLGQGPEFLTYFQNEAQLEKSRLLSDRFSAERPKGSFSTLEIQRTEQGDSAMYLCASSLDQGMNTEAFFGQGTRLTVV.

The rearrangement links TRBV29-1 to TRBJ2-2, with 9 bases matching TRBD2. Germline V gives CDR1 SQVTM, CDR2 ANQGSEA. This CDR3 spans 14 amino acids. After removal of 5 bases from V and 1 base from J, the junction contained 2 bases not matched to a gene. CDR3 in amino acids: CSVFSGGNTGELFF. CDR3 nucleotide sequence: TGCAGCGTTTTTAGCGGGGGGAACACCGGGGAGCTGTTTTTT.

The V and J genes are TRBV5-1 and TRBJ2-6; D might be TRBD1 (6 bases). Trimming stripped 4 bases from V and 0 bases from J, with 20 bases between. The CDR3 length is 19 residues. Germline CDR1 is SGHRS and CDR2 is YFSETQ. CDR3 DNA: TGCGCCAGCAGCCCCAATTCGGGGACATCTCACTCTGGGGCCAACGTCCTGACTTTC. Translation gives CASSPNSGTSHSGANVLTF.

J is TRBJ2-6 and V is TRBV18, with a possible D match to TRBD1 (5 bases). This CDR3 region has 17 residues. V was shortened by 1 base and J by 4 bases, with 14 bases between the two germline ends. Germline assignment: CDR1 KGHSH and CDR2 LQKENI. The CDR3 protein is CASSPLAQGLGANVLTF. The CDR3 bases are TGTGCCAGCTCACCACTCGCCCAGGGTCTCGGGGCCAACGTCCTGACTTTC.

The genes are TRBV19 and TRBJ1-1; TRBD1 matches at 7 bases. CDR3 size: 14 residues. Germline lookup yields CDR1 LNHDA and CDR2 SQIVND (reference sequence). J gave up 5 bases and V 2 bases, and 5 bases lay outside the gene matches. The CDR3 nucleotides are TGTGCCAGTAGTATAAAGGGGGCGCGGACTGAAGCTTTCTTT. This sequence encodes CASSIKGARTEAFF.

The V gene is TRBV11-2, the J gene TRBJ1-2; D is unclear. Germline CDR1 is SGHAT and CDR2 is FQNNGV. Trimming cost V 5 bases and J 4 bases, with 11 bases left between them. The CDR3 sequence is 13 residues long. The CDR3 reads CASSRLGGYGYTF. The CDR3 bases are TGTGCCAGCAGCCGTCTGGGAGGCTATGGCTACACCTTC.

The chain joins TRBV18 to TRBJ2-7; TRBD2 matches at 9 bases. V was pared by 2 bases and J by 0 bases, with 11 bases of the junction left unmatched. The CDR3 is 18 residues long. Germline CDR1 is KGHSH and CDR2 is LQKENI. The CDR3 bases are TGTGCCAGCTCACCAGAAGTCTCTAGCGGGGCCCTCTCCTACGAGCAGTACTTC. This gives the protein CASSPEVSSGALSYEQYF.

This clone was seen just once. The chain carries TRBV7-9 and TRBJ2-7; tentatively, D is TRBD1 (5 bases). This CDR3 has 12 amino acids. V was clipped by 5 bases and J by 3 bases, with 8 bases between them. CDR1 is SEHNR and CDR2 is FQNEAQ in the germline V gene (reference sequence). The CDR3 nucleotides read TGTGCCAGCAGCGTCCAGGGCTACGAGCAGTACTTC. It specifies CASSVQGYEQYF.

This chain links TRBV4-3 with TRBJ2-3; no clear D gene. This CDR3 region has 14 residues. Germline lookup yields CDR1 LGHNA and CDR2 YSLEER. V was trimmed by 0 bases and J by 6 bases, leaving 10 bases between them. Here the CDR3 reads CASSQDGSRDTQYF. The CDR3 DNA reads TGCGCCAGCAGCCAAGATGGGTCGAGGGATACGCAGTATTTT.

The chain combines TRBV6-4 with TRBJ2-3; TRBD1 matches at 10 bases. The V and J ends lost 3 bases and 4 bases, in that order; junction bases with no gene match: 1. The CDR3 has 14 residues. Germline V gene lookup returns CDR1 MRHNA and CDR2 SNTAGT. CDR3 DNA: TGTGCCAGCAGTGAAGGGACAGGGGCAGATACGCAGTATTTT. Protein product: CASSEGTGADTQYF.

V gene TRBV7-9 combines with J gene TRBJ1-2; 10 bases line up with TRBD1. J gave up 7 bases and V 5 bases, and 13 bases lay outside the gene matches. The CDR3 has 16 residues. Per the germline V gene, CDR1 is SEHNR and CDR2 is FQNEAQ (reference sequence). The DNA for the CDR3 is TGTGCCAGCAGCCTGGGACAGGGGACGAATAAGGCTGGCTACACCTTC. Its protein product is CASSLGQGTNKAGYTF.